These 20 T cell receptor beta chains were all obtained from the same sample, sequenced in a study of shared clonotypes between healthy human individuals. Measured with immunoSEQ multiplex PCR; TCRdb has only the in-frame clones, and not every one. The sample has 550,000 to 800,000 clones, less than 95% seen once. The material sequenced was memory CD8+ T cells from PBMCs. Subset specified: CD45RO+ cells pooled with CCR7-negative TemRA cells. The receptors originated from a man between 18 and 35 years old in good health. Some clones in this sample may be carry-over from other donors' samples.

J is TRBJ2-7 and V is TRBV13; TRBD1 matches at 10 bases. The CDR3 is 15 residues long. Germline trimming cut 3 bases from V and 7 bases from J; bases unmatched to any gene: 9. Germline loops: CDR1 PRHDT, CDR2 FYEKMQ (reference sequence). This chain's CDR3 is CASSLARTGGEEQYF. In DNA form, the CDR3 reads TGTGCCAGCAGCTTGGCTCGGACAGGGGGGGAGGAGCAGTACTTC.

V is TRBV7-8 and J is TRBJ1-2, with D hard to call. The CDR3 spans 15 residues. Germline V gene sequence: CDR1 SGHVS, CDR2 FQNEAQ. Deletions cut 1 base from V and 4 bases from J, with 13 bases between. CDR3 residues: CASSLGARAGYGYTF. The CDR3 DNA reads as TGTGCCAGCAGCTTAGGTGCCAGAGCTGGCTATGGCTACACCTTC.

The rearrangement uses TRBV6-1 and TRBJ2-4, with 10 bases lining up with TRBD1. The CDR3 extends over 14 amino acids. J was trimmed by 7 bases and V by 6 bases; bases with no gene match: 6. Germline V gene sequence: CDR1 MNHNS, CDR2 SASEGT. This CDR3 is CASRLTGGENIQYF. The CDR3 DNA reads TGTGCCAGCAGGTTGACAGGGGGCGAGAACATTCAGTACTTC.

This clone was found once. The J gene is TRBJ1-1, the V gene TRBV5-1; D is unclear. The CDR3 covers 13 residues. CDR1 and CDR2 (germline): SGHRS, YFSETQ. The V end was cut by 0 bases, the J end by 5 bases, with 8 bases between. The CDR3 protein is CASSLVPQTEAFF. CDR3 DNA sequence: TGCGCCAGCAGCTTGGTCCCCCAGACTGAAGCTTTCTTT.

V and J are TRBV27 and TRBJ1-1; D is unresolved. The V gene's germline CDR1 is MNHEY and CDR2 SMNVEV (reference sequence). CDR3 size: 13 residues. With 3 bases removed from V and 4 bases from J, the gap between germline ends came to 9 bases. The chain's CDR3 is CASSFGSATEAFF. The CDR3 DNA is TGTGCCAGCAGTTTCGGATCGGCCACTGAAGCTTTCTTT.

The CDR3 DNA is TGTGCCTGGAACCTCGGCGGGGGGGAACAGCCCCAGCATTTT. Its protein product is CAWNLGGGEQPQHF. The gene calls are TRBV30 and TRBJ1-5, with a weak D call TRBD1 (5 bases). Trimming left V 4 bases short and J 7 bases short, with 17 bases between. Germline assignment: CDR1 GTSNPN and CDR2 SVGIG (reference sequence). CDR3 length: 14 amino acids. The entire variable domain, with the rest obtained from reference TRBV30 and TRBJ1-5, is as follows: SQTIHQWPATLVQPVGSPLSLECTVEGTSNPNLYWYRQAAGRGLQLLFYSVGIGQISSEVPQNLSASRPQDRQFILSSKKLLLSDSGFYLCAWNLGGGEQPQHFGDGTRLSIL.

The rearrangement uses TRBV5-8 and TRBJ2-5, with 9 bases aligning to TRBD1. The CDR3 sequence is 15 residues long. Germline V gene data show CDR1 as SGHTS and CDR2 as YDEGEE. Trimming took 4 bases from V and 2 from J; bases not matched to a gene: 6. CDR3 region: CASSVAGTGQETQYF. The CDR3 region has the DNA TGTGCCAGCAGCGTGGCCGGGACAGGGCAAGAGACCCAGTACTTC. Full variable domain (rest looked up from reference TRBV5-8 and TRBJ2-5): EAGVTQSPTHLIKTRGQQATLRCSPISGHTSVYWYQQALGLGLQFLLWYDEGEERNRGNFPPRFSGRQFPNYSSELNVNALELEDSALYLCASSVAGTGQETQYFGPGTRLLVL.

The gene calls are TRBV7-8 and TRBJ1-1, with 7 positions matching TRBD1. With 5 bases clipped from V and 3 bases from J, the junction kept 9 bases outside the gene matches. The germline gives CDR1 SGHVS, CDR2 FQNEAQ. CDR3 length equals 15 residues. The CDR3 nucleotides read TGTGCCAGCAGCCAAACAGGGGTAGTGGACACTGAAGCTTTCTTT. This translates into CASSQTGVVDTEAFF. The whole variable domain, filled in from reference TRBV7-8 and TRBJ1-1, reads GAGVSQSPRYKVAKRGQDVALRCDPISGHVSLFWYQQALGQGPEFLTYFQNEAQLDKSGLPSDRFFAERPEGSVSTLKIQRTQQEDSAVYLCASSQTGVVDTEAFFGQGTRLTVV.

This chain connects TRBV4-1 to TRBJ2-1; TRBD1 matches 7 bases. With 3 bases clipped from V and 6 bases from J, the junction kept 14 bases outside the gene matches. Germline CDR1 MGHRA, CDR2 YSYEKL. This CDR3 has 17 amino acids. In DNA, the CDR3 is TGCGCCAGCAGCCAGGAAGGAGTGACAGGGTTTTTCAATGAGCAGTTCTTC. Protein: CASSQEGVTGFFNEQFF.

CDR3 sequence: CASSQGQGKYNEQFF. CDR3 DNA sequence: TGCGCCAGCAGCCAGGGCCAAGGGAAATACAATGAGCAGTTCTTC. V is TRBV4-1 and J is TRBJ2-1; no reliable D call. From germline, CDR1 is MGHRA and CDR2 YSYEKL. The V end was cut by 3 bases, the J end by 4 bases, with 13 bases between. CDR3 length: 15 residues.

The chain uses TRBV11-2 and TRBJ2-7; 8 bases match TRBD2. Trimming at V came to 4 bases and at J to 0 bases, leaving 5 bases not matched to a gene. The CDR3 loop spans 15 amino acids. From germline, CDR1 is SGHAT and CDR2 FQNNGV. The CDR3 spells CASSSGTRSSYEQYF. CDR3 nucleotides: TGTGCCAGCAGCTCAGGGACTAGGAGCTCCTACGAGCAGTACTTC. The full variable domain, completed using reference TRBV11-2 and TRBJ2-7, is EAGVAQSPRYKIIEKRQSVAFWCNPISGHATLYWYQQILGQGPKLLIQFQNNGVVDDSQLPKDRFSAERLKGVDSTLKIQPAKLEDSAVYLCASSSGTRSSYEQYFGPGTRLTVT.

The J gene is TRBJ2-2, the V gene TRBV27; D tentatively reads TRBD1 or TRBD2 (5 bases each). Trimming stripped 6 bases from V and 7 bases from J, with 12 bases between. The CDR3 is made up of 13 amino acids. The germline gives CDR1 MNHEY, CDR2 SMNVEV (reference sequence). The CDR3 protein is CASSNGGNGELFF. In DNA form, the CDR3 reads TGTGCCAGCAGCAATGGGGGTAACGGGGAGCTGTTTTTT.

This chain links TRBV29-1 with TRBJ1-2; TRBD1 matches 8 bases. Trimming cost V 5 bases and J 4 bases; bases outside gene matches: 6. CDR1 SQVTM and CDR2 ANQGSEA come from the germline V gene. The CDR3 has 13 residues. The DNA for the CDR3 is TGCAGCGTTCAGGGGGCGGGGGGCTATGGCTACACCTTC. Amino acid sequence: CSVQGAGGYGYTF. Full variable domain (remainder filled in from reference TRBV29-1 and TRBJ1-2): SAVISQKPSRDICQRGTSLTIQCQVDSQVTMMFWYRQQPGQSLTLIATANQGSEATYESGFVIDKFPISRPNLTFSTLTVSNMSPEDSSIYLCSVQGAGGYGYTFGSGTRLTVV.

The chain employs TRBV29-1 and TRBJ2-2; TRBD1 might be the D (5 bases). Germline CDR1 reads SQVTM; CDR2 reads ANQGSEA. The CDR3 runs 14 residues. The ends were cut back, 4 bases at V and 2 bases at J, with 11 bases in the middle. The CDR3, as DNA: TGCAGCGTTGCGGGCAGGGTAAACACCGGGGAGCTGTTTTTT. This codes for CSVAGRVNTGELFF.

The chain carries TRBV6-1 and TRBJ1-1; D possibly corresponds to TRBD1 (5 bases). The CDR3 is 14 amino acids. Looked up from germline, CDR1 is MNHNS and CDR2 is SASEGT. Between the trimmed V and J ends, which lost 5 bases and 1 base, there was a span of 11 bases. In nucleotides, the CDR3 is TGTGCCAGCAGTACAGGACACCGGAACACTGAAGCTTTCTTT. Translated: CASSTGHRNTEAFF.

A single count supports this clone. The chain has TRBV15 and TRBJ2-7; 11 nucleotides match TRBD2. The germline V gene encodes CDR1 LNHNV and CDR2 YYDKDF (reference sequence). The CDR3 covers 14 residues. J gave up 5 bases and V 6 bases, and 6 bases lay outside the gene matches. CDR3 sequence: CATRDLAGGDEQYF. The CDR3 DNA reads as TGTGCCACCAGGGATCTAGCGGGAGGCGACGAGCAGTACTTC. The full variable domain, with the rest looked up from reference TRBV15 and TRBJ2-7, is DAMVIQNPRYQVTQFGKPVTLSCSQTLNHNVMYWYQQKSSQAPKLLFHYYDKDFNNEADTPDNFQSRRPNTSFCFLDIRSPGLGDTAMYLCATRDLAGGDEQYFGPGTRLTVT.

This chain links TRBV28 with TRBJ2-1; 12 bases agree with TRBD2. Germline loops: CDR1 MDHEN, CDR2 SYDVKM. The CDR3 has 15 residues. Losses at the gene ends were 6 bases for V and 7 bases for J; bases not matched to a gene: 7. CDR3 region: CASRTTSGSRNEQFF. In DNA, the CDR3 is TGTGCCAGCAGGACGACTAGCGGGAGTCGAAATGAGCAGTTCTTC.

The chain has TRBV6-1 and TRBJ1-2, with D hard to call. V lost 4 bases to trimming and J lost 8 bases, with 11 bases between them. The CDR3 length is 12 residues. Germline V gives CDR1 MNHNS, CDR2 SASEGT. The CDR3 DNA sequence: TGTGCCAGCAGTGTGTTGGGGTCCGGCTACACCTTC. Its protein product is CASSVLGSGYTF.

This clone appeared once. The rearrangement links TRBV27 to TRBJ2-7, with TRBD2 matching over 7 bases. Trimming removed 8 bases from V and 5 bases from J; junction bases left unmatched: 6. The CDR3 runs to 12 residues. Per germline, CDR1 MNHEY and CDR2 SMNVEV (reference sequence). CDR3 nucleotide sequence: TGTGCCAGCGCTGGGGGGGTGCACGAGCAGTACTTC. Protein sequence: CASAGGVHEQYF.

The gene calls are TRBV4-1 and TRBJ2-2; 11 bases line up with TRBD2. The CDR3 has 18 amino acids. V was clipped by 3 bases and J by 4 bases; unmatched bases: 10. In germline, CDR1 is MGHRA, CDR2 YSYEKL. The CDR3 DNA is TGCGCCAGCAGCCAGCCTCTAGCGGGAGGACCAACCACCGGGGAGCTGTTTTTT. Protein product: CASSQPLAGGPTTGELFF.